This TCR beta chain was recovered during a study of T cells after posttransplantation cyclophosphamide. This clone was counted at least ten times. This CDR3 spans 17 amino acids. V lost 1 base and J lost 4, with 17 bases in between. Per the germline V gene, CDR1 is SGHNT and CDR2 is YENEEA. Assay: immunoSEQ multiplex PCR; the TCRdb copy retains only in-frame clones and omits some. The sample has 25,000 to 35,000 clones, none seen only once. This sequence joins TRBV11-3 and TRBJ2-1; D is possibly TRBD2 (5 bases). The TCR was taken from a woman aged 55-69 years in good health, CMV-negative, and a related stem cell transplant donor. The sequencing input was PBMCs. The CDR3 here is CASSLGGGLTGYNEQFF. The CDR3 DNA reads TGTGCCAGCAGCTTAGGAGGCGGGCTCACCGGGTACAATGAGCAGTTCTTC.